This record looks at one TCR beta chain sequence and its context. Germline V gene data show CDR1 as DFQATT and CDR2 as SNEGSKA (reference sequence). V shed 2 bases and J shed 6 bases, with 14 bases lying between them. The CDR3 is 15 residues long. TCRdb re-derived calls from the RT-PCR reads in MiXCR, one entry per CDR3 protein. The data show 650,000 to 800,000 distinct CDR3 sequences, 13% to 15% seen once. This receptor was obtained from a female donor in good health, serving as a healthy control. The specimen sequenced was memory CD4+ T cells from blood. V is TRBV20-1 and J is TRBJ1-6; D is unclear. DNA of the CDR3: TGCAGTGCTAGACTACAGTCCCTCCCTAATTCACCCCTCCACTTT. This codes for CSARLQSLPNSPLHF.